Below are 18 T cell receptor beta chains sequenced from a single sample in a study of cytomegalovirus exposure and HLA in healthy donors. PCR involved 60 Vbeta and 13 Jbeta primers. The repertoire was sequenced with immunoSEQ multiplex PCR; TCRdb's copy has only in-frame clones and lacks some. The sample gives 150,000 to 200,000 clones, 80% of which show up once; around 7% is in the top ten. The sequencing input was PBMCs. The receptors originated from a man younger than 40 in good health and CMV-seropositive.

The chain has TRBV6-1 and TRBJ2-1; D perhaps matches TRBD2 (5 bases). This CDR3 spans 16 amino acids. Between the trimmed V and J ends, which lost 0 bases and 7 bases, there was a span of 16 bases. Germline assignment: CDR1 MNHNS and CDR2 SASEGT. The CDR3 region has the DNA TGTGCCAGCAGTGAAGCAGACCTGCTGTCGGGGAATGAGCAGTTCTTC. It encodes CASSEADLLSGNEQFF.

This clone was seen more than once but under ten times. The chain has TRBV6-1 and TRBJ2-3; perhaps TRBD1 as D (5 bases). The CDR3 loop spans 16 amino acids. Germline lookup yields CDR1 MNHNS and CDR2 SASEGT. V shed 2 bases and J shed 0 bases, with 12 bases lying between them. This CDR3 reads CASSEIQGRSTDTQYF. CDR3 nucleotides: TGTGCCAGCAGTGAAATTCAGGGTCGAAGCACAGATACGCAGTATTTT.

The chain carries TRBV19 and TRBJ1-5; D remains ambiguous. CDR1 is LNHDA, CDR2 SQIVND, per germline (reference sequence). Trimming stripped 3 bases from V and 7 bases from J, with 10 bases between. The CDR3 contains 13 residues. CDR3 sequence (DNA): TGTGCCAGTAGTATGCCCCTCGGGCAGCCCCAGCATTTT. Its protein product is CASSMPLGQPQHF.

This clone was found once. The chain recombines TRBV28 with TRBJ1-6, with 8 bases fitting TRBD1. J was trimmed by 0 bases and V by 4 bases; bases with no gene match: 11. Germline assignment: CDR1 MDHEN and CDR2 SYDVKM. The CDR3 consists of 19 residues. The CDR3 DNA reads TGTGCCAGCAGTTGGAACAGGGGGGGTACCGACTCCTATAATTCACCCCTCCACTTT. This codes for CASSWNRGGTDSYNSPLHF.

The chain links TRBV15 to TRBJ2-3, with a tentative D call TRBD2 (6 bases). This CDR3 is 13 amino acids long. Trimming removed 1 base at V and 6 bases at J, with 8 bases between. Germline V CDR1 and CDR2: LNHNV, YYDKDF (reference sequence). CDR3 protein: CATSRGSGDTQYF. Written as DNA, the CDR3 is TGTGCCACCAGCAGAGGAAGCGGGGATACGCAGTATTTT.

This clone was detected once. The genes are TRBV11-3 and TRBJ2-5, with a tentative D call TRBD2 (6 bases). V lost 0 bases to trimming and J lost 4 bases, with 6 bases between them. Germline assignment: CDR1 SGHNT and CDR2 YENEEA. The CDR3 has 13 residues. CDR3 DNA: TGTGCCAGCAGCTTAGAGGGGGGAGAGACCCAGTACTTC. It specifies CASSLEGGETQYF.

This clone has only a few counts. J is TRBJ1-4 and V is TRBV6-1; 11 positions match TRBD1. From germline, CDR1 is MNHNS and CDR2 SASEGT. CDR3 length equals 15 residues. The V and J ends lost 1 base and 7 bases, in that order; junction bases with no gene match: 2. CDR3 nucleotide sequence: TGTGCCAGCAGTGAAGGGACAGGGGGCGCTGAAAAACTGTTTTTT. Residues: CASSEGTGGAEKLFF.

This chain's CDR3 is CASRGESGRRDEQFF. The CDR3 region has the DNA TGTGCCAGCAGGGGGGAGAGCGGGAGACGGGATGAGCAGTTCTTC. V is TRBV28 and J is TRBJ2-1, with TRBD2 matching 8 bases. This CDR3 has 15 residues. V shed 6 bases, J shed 8 bases, and the junction held 12 bases outside the gene matches. From germline, CDR1 is MDHEN and CDR2 SYDVKM.

The rearrangement joins TRBV25-1 to TRBJ2-7, with 9 bases identical to TRBD1. The CDR3 length is 16 residues. With V trimmed by 4 bases and J by 3 bases, 10 bases remained unmatched. CDR1 and CDR2 from the germline V gene are MGHDK and SYGVNS. CDR3 coding DNA: TGTGCCAGCAGTGGACGCCGGGACAGGGAGGTCTACGAGCAGTACTTC. Translating gives CASSGRRDREVYEQYF.

In regard to this clone: Mismatch with germline at one junction end may stem from a read error. The genes are TRBV7-9 and TRBJ1-1; TRBD1 is a possible D gene (5 bases). The CDR3 consists of 14 residues. Germline-derived CDR1 and CDR2 are SEHNR and FQNEAQ (reference sequence). The CDR3 region is CSSILQGAFTEAFF. As DNA, the CDR3 is TGTTCCAGCATCCTTCAGGGTGCCTTCACTGAAGCTTTCTTT.

This clone has only one observation. This chain links TRBV5-1 with TRBJ1-6; D remains ambiguous. Germline lookup yields CDR1 SGHRS and CDR2 YFSETQ. The V and J ends lost 4 bases and 5 bases respectively, with 13 bases between them. This CDR3 contains 15 residues. The DNA for the CDR3 is TGCGCCAGCAGCACCTCGACGCGGGATAATTCACCCCTCCACTTT. Its translation is CASSTSTRDNSPLHF. Full variable domain (remainder filled in from reference TRBV5-1 and TRBJ1-6): KAGVTQTPRYLIKTRGQQVTLSCSPISGHRSVSWYQQTPGQGLQFLFEYFSETQRNKGNFPGRFSGRQFSNSRSEMNVSTLELGDSALYLCASSTSTRDNSPLHFGNGTRLTVT.

The chain links TRBV29-1 to TRBJ1-1; D possibly corresponds to TRBD1 (5 bases). V was clipped by 4 bases and J by 5 bases, with 11 bases between them. In germline, CDR1 is SQVTM, CDR2 ANQGSEA. The CDR3 has 12 residues. CDR3 residues: CSVGPRGTEAFF. CDR3 bases: TGCAGCGTTGGCCCCCGGGGGACTGAAGCTTTCTTT.

The V call is TRBV9, the J call TRBJ2-7; D unclear. The germline V and J ends were trimmed by 7 bases and 1 base, with 15 bases remaining between them. Germline CDR1 SGDLS, CDR2 YYNGEE. This CDR3 is 14 amino acids long. CDR3 DNA sequence: TGTGCCAGCCCCGAAGCCCTCCCGTCCTACGAGCAGTACTTC. This codes for CASPEALPSYEQYF. The variable domain in full, completed from reference TRBV9 and TRBJ2-7, reads DSGVTQTPKHLITATGQRVTLRCSPRSGDLSVYWYQQSLDQGLQFLIQYYNGEERAKGNILERFSAQQFPDLHSELNLSSLELGDSALYFCASPEALPSYEQYFGPGTRLTVT.

V usage is TRBV19 and J usage is TRBJ2-1; 9 positions match TRBD1. V lost 4 bases to trimming and J lost 4 bases; unmatched junction nucleotides: 5. The CDR3 length is 15 residues. CDR1 and CDR2 from the germline V gene are LNHDA and SQIVND (reference sequence). As DNA, the CDR3 is TGTGCCAGTAGTAAGACAGGGGGGAGGTACAATGAGCAGTTCTTC. Its protein is CASSKTGGRYNEQFF. The variable domain in full, with the rest retrieved from reference TRBV19 and TRBJ2-1, is DGGITQSPKYLFRKEGQNVTLSCEQNLNHDAMYWYRQDPGQGLRLIYYSQIVNDFQKGDIAEGYSVSREKKESFPLTVTSAQKNPTAFYLCASSKTGGRYNEQFFGPGTRLTVL.

This chain uses TRBV13 with TRBJ1-3; 7 bases map to TRBD1. After removal of 5 bases from V and 4 bases from J, the junction contained 5 bases not matched to a gene. CDR3 length: 14 residues. In germline, CDR1 is PRHDT, CDR2 FYEKMQ (reference sequence). The CDR3 sequence is CASSPDRLGNTIYF. CDR3 sequence (DNA): TGTGCCAGCAGCCCGGACAGGCTAGGAAACACCATATATTTT.

The chain uses TRBV9 and TRBJ1-1, with a tentative D call TRBD1 (6 bases). Germline V gene sequence: CDR1 SGDLS, CDR2 YYNGEE. With 3 bases removed from V and 2 bases from J, the gap between germline ends came to 11 bases. The CDR3 is 14 amino acids. The CDR3 here is CASSAGQRNTEAFF. Here the CDR3 DNA reads TGTGCCAGCAGCGCGGGACAACGAAACACTGAAGCTTTCTTT. Using reference TRBV9 and TRBJ1-1 for the parts outside the CDR3, the full variable domain is DSGVTQTPKHLITATGQRVTLRCSPRSGDLSVYWYQQSLDQGLQFLIQYYNGEERAKGNILERFSAQQFPDLHSELNLSSLELGDSALYFCASSAGQRNTEAFFGQGTRLTVV.

The chain links TRBV5-1 to TRBJ1-1; the D is unclear. CDR1 is SGHRS and CDR2 is YFSETQ in the germline V gene. V was trimmed by 5 bases and J by 6 bases, leaving 8 bases between them. This CDR3 has 11 residues. The CDR3 region is CASRVGAEAFF. The CDR3, as DNA: TGCGCCAGCAGGGTGGGCGCTGAAGCTTTCTTT. The full variable domain, its missing parts supplied by reference TRBV5-1 and TRBJ1-1, is KAGVTQTPRYLIKTRGQQVTLSCSPISGHRSVSWYQQTPGQGLQFLFEYFSETQRNKGNFPGRFSGRQFSNSRSEMNVSTLELGDSALYLCASRVGAEAFFGQGTRLTVV.

V is TRBV2 and J is TRBJ2-3, with TRBD2 matching over 14 bases. Germline V lookup: CDR1 SNHLY, CDR2 FYNNEI. CDR3 length equals 14 residues. V gave up 11 bases and J gave up 5 bases; unmatched junction bases: 6. The CDR3 bases are TGTGCCGTTACGGGGACTAGCGGGGGAGATACGCAGTATTTT. Translation gives CAVTGTSGGDTQYF.